The 8 T cell receptor beta chains reported below all come from one sample, sequenced in a study of cytomegalovirus exposure and HLA in healthy donors. The study ran its PCR with 60 Vbeta and 13 Jbeta primers. Sequencing was performed with immunoSEQ multiplex PCR; in TCRdb, only in-frame clones are kept and a portion is missing. The sample gives 150,000 to 200,000 clones, under 90% of which show up once; around 1.5% is in the top ten. The material sequenced was PBMCs. The receptors originated from a male donor in good health and CMV-seronegative.

This chain uses TRBV10-1 with TRBJ2-5; 7 nucleotides match TRBD1. This CDR3 contains 14 residues. V shed 3 bases, J shed 10 bases, and the junction held 11 bases outside the gene matches. Per the germline V gene, CDR1 is WNHNN and CDR2 is SYGVQD (reference sequence). This chain's CDR3 is CASSEYRGHGGQYF. The DNA for the CDR3 is TGCGCCAGCAGTGAATACAGGGGACATGGGGGCCAGTACTTC.

Only a few counts were recorded for this clone. The chain joins TRBV6-6 to TRBJ2-7, with D tentatively TRBD1 (7 bases). The germline CDR1 and CDR2 sequences are MNHNY and SVGAGI (reference sequence). V lost 7 bases to trimming and J lost 0 bases, with 19 bases between them. The CDR3 has 16 amino acids. The CDR3 DNA follows: TGTGCCAGCACCTCTGCGGGACAGTTAACCTCCTACGAGCAGTACTTC. It specifies CASTSAGQLTSYEQYF.

The chain couples TRBV19 to TRBJ1-1; maybe TRBD1 (6 bases). Germline V gives CDR1 LNHDA, CDR2 SQIVND (reference sequence). Trimming took 7 bases from V and 1 from J, leaving 13 bases between them. This CDR3 comprises 14 residues. The CDR3 nucleotides read TGTGCCAGTATGTTTCAGGGGAGGAACACTGAAGCTTTCTTT. As protein: CASMFQGRNTEAFF.

This rearrangement joins TRBV25-1 to TRBJ2-2, with a possible D match to TRBD2 (7 bases). Germline lookup yields CDR1 MGHDK and CDR2 SYGVNS. This CDR3 region has 16 residues. Trimming pared 4 bases from V and 6 bases from J, leaving 18 bases between. CDR3 DNA: TGTGCCAGCAGTGCACGCAGGGGAGGGGGGGCCGGGGAGCTGTTTTTT. Translation gives CASSARRGGGAGELFF.

V gene TRBV20-1 combines with J gene TRBJ1-5; D is uncertain. The CDR3 is 11 residues long. Germline V gene lookup returns CDR1 DFQATT and CDR2 SNEGSKA (reference sequence). CDR3 region: CSLGGNQPQHF. The CDR3 nucleotides read TGCAGCTTAGGAGGCAATCAGCCCCAGCATTTT.

J is TRBJ2-2 and V is TRBV28; D gene ambiguous. The V gene's germline CDR1 is MDHEN and CDR2 SYDVKM. The V gene lost 7 bases and the J gene lost 1 base, with 7 bases spanning the gap. The CDR3 is 13 amino acids. CDR3 DNA: TGTGCCAGCATCTCAGAGAACACCGGGGAGCTGTTTTTT. Its protein product is CASISENTGELFF.

The chain joins TRBV7-9 to TRBJ1-6; a weak D match, TRBD1 (5 bases). CDR1 SEHNR and CDR2 FQNEAQ come from the germline V gene (reference sequence). This CDR3 is built from 16 residues. V was pared by 3 bases and J by 3 bases, with 12 bases between. The DNA for the CDR3 is TGTGCCAGCAGCTTTGCCAGGGCCTTCTATAATTCACCCCTCCACTTT. As protein: CASSFARAFYNSPLHF.

V gene TRBV6-5 combines with J gene TRBJ2-3; 8 bases agree with TRBD1. This CDR3 is built from 16 residues. Germline V CDR1 and CDR2: MNHEY, SVGAGI. V dropped 2 bases and J dropped 2; count of bases not matched to a gene: 6. CDR3 nucleotide sequence: TGTGCCAGCAGTTACCATGGACAGGGAAACACAGATACGCAGTATTTT. Its translation is CASSYHGQGNTDTQYF.